Included here is one T cell receptor (beta chain) sequence, with context. The entry originates in a study of T cell responses to AZD1222 COVID-19 vaccine. The wider study: Second-dose groups at about 4 or about 12 weeks were pooled.

This CDR3 region has 13 residues. Germline V lookup: CDR1 SQVTM, CDR2 ANQGSEA. The trim removed 6 bases at V and 4 bases at J, leaving 3 bases unmatched. Produced via immunoSEQ multiplex PCR; TCRdb's table is partial and in-frame only. The sample consists of some 100,000 clones, roughly 92% of them appearing once. The rearrangement uses TRBV29-1 and TRBJ2-2; 9 bases agree with TRBD1. Specimen: peripheral blood, collected on day 0 of AZD1222 vaccination. The source is an adult in good health. The CDR3 DNA reads as TGCAGCGTAGGACAGGGGATCACCGGGGAGCTGTTTTTT. The encoded protein is CSVGQGITGELFF.